This TCR beta chain was obtained from a study of cytomegalovirus exposure and HLA in healthy donors. General study results and limits: The investigators catalogued 164 TCR beta chains as cytomegalovirus-associated. Most TCR sequences proved rare, with some public TCRs found in many donors. In a later analysis, a missense DCLRE1C variant was linked to TCR beta V- and J-gene trimming.

It was with 60 Vbeta and 13 Jbeta primers that the PCR ran. Repertoires were generated with immunoSEQ multiplex PCR, while TCRdb's copy carries only in-frame clones and drops some. The table records roughly 90,000 clones, over 70% of them present only once. This CDR3 region has 15 residues. The V gene's germline CDR1 is SGHTA and CDR2 FQGNSA. The V gene lost 4 bases and the J gene lost 5 bases, with 15 bases spanning the gap. This clone was detected only once. The antigen is not known. V usage is TRBV7-2 and J usage is TRBJ1-5; D might be TRBD1 (5 bases). Sequenced input: PBMCs. The source of this sequence is a man aged 30 to 39 in good health and CMV-seropositive. The CDR3 reads CASSWGGEKDQPQHF. As DNA, the CDR3 is TGTGCCAGCAGCTGGGGGGGGGAGAAGGATCAGCCCCAGCATTTT.